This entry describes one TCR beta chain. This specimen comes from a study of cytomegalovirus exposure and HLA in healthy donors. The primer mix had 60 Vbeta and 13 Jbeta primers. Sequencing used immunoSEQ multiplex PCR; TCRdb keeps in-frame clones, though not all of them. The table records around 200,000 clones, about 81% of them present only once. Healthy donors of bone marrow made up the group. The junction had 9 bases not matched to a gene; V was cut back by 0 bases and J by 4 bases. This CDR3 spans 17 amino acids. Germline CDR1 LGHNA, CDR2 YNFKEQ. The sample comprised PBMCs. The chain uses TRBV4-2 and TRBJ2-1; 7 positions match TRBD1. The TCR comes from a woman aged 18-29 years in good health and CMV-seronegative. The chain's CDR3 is CASSQEPGTVTYNEQFF. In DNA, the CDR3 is TGTGCCAGCAGCCAAGAACCCGGGACAGTGACTTACAATGAGCAGTTCTTC.